One sample yielded the 25 T cell receptor beta chains listed below, sequenced in a study of T-cell reconstitution after alpha-beta-depleted transplantation in children. The TCRbeta library was prepared with unique molecular identifiers. TCRdb itself ran the PCR reads through MiXCR, one entry per CDR3 protein. Among a few hundred thousand distinct CDR3 sequences listed, approximately 12% were seen once. Specimen: PBMCs from the stem cell graft donor, collected from the stem cell graft. These receptors all stem from a human donor who donated a stem cell graft to a child with combined immunodeficiency.

The gene calls are TRBV29-1 and TRBJ1-4; 8 bases are shared with TRBD1. The trim removed 7 bases at V and 8 bases at J, leaving 9 bases unmatched. The CDR3 has 13 amino acids. CDR1 SQVTM and CDR2 ANQGSEA come from the germline V gene. This chain's CDR3 is CSATDRVGEKLFF. Written as DNA, the CDR3 is TGCAGCGCAACGGACAGGGTCGGGGAAAAACTGTTTTTT.

This clonotype appeared a few times. The V gene is TRBV20-1, the J gene TRBJ2-1, with D perhaps matching TRBD1 (6 bases). The V end lost 5 bases, the J end lost 10 bases, and 15 bases lay between the germline ends. In germline, CDR1 is DFQATT, CDR2 SNEGSKA (reference sequence). This CDR3 has 12 amino acids. The CDR3 reads CSALGGRAEQFF. The CDR3 DNA sequence: TGCAGTGCTCTAGGGGGTCGGGCCGAGCAGTTCTTC.

This clonotype has at least ten counts. The chain couples TRBV20-1 to TRBJ2-1; D unresolved. The CDR3 has 15 amino acids. V lost 0 bases and J lost 6, with 15 bases in between. Germline V gene lookup returns CDR1 DFQATT and CDR2 SNEGSKA (reference sequence). CDR3 protein: CSARDTSALLNEQFF. The CDR3 nucleotides are TGCAGTGCTAGAGATACCTCAGCCCTCCTCAATGAGCAGTTCTTC.

The rearrangement joins TRBV6-2 or TRBV6-3 to TRBJ2-7; 12 bases fit TRBD2. Germline V gene sequence: CDR1 MNHEY, CDR2 SVGEGT. Trimming at V came to 8 bases and at J to 4 bases, leaving 9 bases not matched to a gene. The CDR3 covers 15 residues. The CDR3 reads CASGGLAGIMYEQYF. CDR3 sequence (DNA): TGTGCCAGCGGGGGACTAGCGGGCATCATGTACGAGCAGTACTTC.

V gene TRBV6-2 or TRBV6-3 combines with J gene TRBJ2-7; no reliable D call. CDR1 and CDR2 from the germline V gene are MNHEY and SVGEGT. Trimming cost V 7 bases and J 0 bases, with 7 bases left between them. This CDR3 spans 12 amino acids. CDR3 amino acids: CASNLGSYEQYF. The CDR3 nucleotides are TGTGCCAGCAATCTCGGCTCCTACGAGCAGTACTTC.

This clonotype was seen only a few times. This chain connects TRBV3-1 to TRBJ1-1; D unclear. Looked up from germline, CDR1 is LGHDT and CDR2 is YNNKEL (reference sequence). This CDR3 has 14 amino acids. Trimming removed 5 bases at V and 0 bases at J, with 10 bases between. In DNA form, the CDR3 reads TGTGCCAGCAGCACACGAACACTGAACACTGAAGCTTTCTTT. It encodes CASSTRTLNTEAFF.

This clonotype was seen a handful of times. The chain combines TRBV6-5 with TRBJ2-3, with TRBD2 matching 7 bases. After removal of 0 bases from V and 2 bases from J, the junction contained 11 bases not matched to a gene. Germline CDR1 reads MNHEY; CDR2 reads SVGAGI. The CDR3 extends over 18 amino acids. The CDR3 loop is CASSYSPWVAGVTDTQYF. CDR3 coding DNA: TGTGCCAGCAGTTACTCCCCTTGGGTAGCGGGTGTCACAGATACGCAGTATTTT.

The sample holds one count of this clonotype. This chain links TRBV27 with TRBJ2-7; weak D call: TRBD1 (5 bases). V lost 8 bases and J 6 bases, leaving 14 bases between the germline ends. The CDR3 is 12 amino acids. Germline loops: CDR1 MNHEY, CDR2 SMNVEV (reference sequence). This chain's CDR3 is CASRMGLSEQYF. The CDR3 nucleotides are TGTGCCAGCCGAATGGGGCTGAGCGAGCAGTACTTC.

This clonotype was found a few times. The chain joins TRBV2 to TRBJ2-7; TRBD2 matches 7 bases. V gave up 1 base and J gave up 3 bases; unmatched junction bases: 0. This CDR3 is built from 13 residues. CDR1 and CDR2 from the germline V gene are SNHLY and FYNNEI. The CDR3 nucleotides read TGTGCCAGCAGTGAAGGGACTAGCTACGAGCAGTACTTC. Translating gives CASSEGTSYEQYF.

This chain uses TRBV12-3 or TRBV12-4 with TRBJ2-7; 7 nucleotides match TRBD2. The CDR3 runs to 14 residues. After removal of 3 bases from V and 4 bases from J, the junction contained 6 bases not matched to a gene. The CDR3 spells CASSLRWGGYEQYF. The CDR3 DNA sequence: TGTGCCAGCAGTTTGAGGTGGGGGGGTTACGAGCAGTACTTC.

As concerns this clonotype: The CDR3 end shows no conserved phenylalanine or tryptophan, and so a read error is likely. This sequence joins TRBV12-3 or TRBV12-4 and TRBJ2-7; D is undetermined. The CDR3 totals 12 residues. V was shortened by 6 bases and J by 3 bases, with 9 bases between the two germline ends. CDR3 in amino acids: CASSRAFYEQYL. The CDR3 coding sequence is TGTGCCAGCAGCCGGGCCTTCTACGAGCAGTACCTC.

In this sample, this clonotype turned up a few times. The CDR3 sequence is CASSLSTGRYEQYF. For the CDR3, the DNA is TGTGCCAGCAGCTTATCTACGGGTCGCTACGAGCAGTACTTC. This chain links TRBV7-8 with TRBJ2-7; D remains ambiguous. The germline gives CDR1 SGHVS, CDR2 FQNEAQ. V was cut by 2 bases and J by 3 bases, with 11 bases left in between. The length of the CDR3 is 14 residues. Using reference TRBV7-8 and TRBJ2-7 for the parts outside the CDR3, the full variable domain is GAGVSQSPRYKVAKRGQDVALRCDPISGHVSLFWYQQALGQGPEFLTYFQNEAQLDKSGLPSDRFFAERPEGSVSTLKIQRTQQEDSAVYLCASSLSTGRYEQYFGPGTRLTVT.

The CDR3 sequence: CSGPPGADTQYF. The CDR3 nucleotides read TGCAGTGGTCCCCCCGGGGCAGATACGCAGTATTTT. The gene calls are TRBV20-1 and TRBJ2-3; D might be TRBD2 (5 bases). The CDR3 loop spans 12 amino acids. Germline CDR1 and CDR2: DFQATT and SNEGSKA (reference sequence). Between the trimmed V and J ends, which lost 7 bases and 4 bases, there was a span of 12 bases.

This chain uses TRBV7-2 with TRBJ2-7; 9 nucleotides match TRBD2. From germline, CDR1 is SGHTA and CDR2 FQGNSA. Trimming cost V 4 bases and J 2 bases; bases outside gene matches: 12. The CDR3 has 17 amino acids. In DNA form, the CDR3 reads TGTGCCAGCAGCTCCCCCAGAGCGGGGGGCTTTACCTACGAGCAGTACTTC. Its translation: CASSSPRAGGFTYEQYF.

This chain joins TRBV10-3 and TRBJ1-1; D ambiguous. The CDR3 is made up of 14 amino acids. Germline lookup yields CDR1 ENHRY and CDR2 SYGVKD. V lost 1 base to trimming and J lost 5 bases, with 11 bases between them. The CDR3 DNA reads as TGTGCCATCAGTGAGTTACAACCTGGAACTGAAGCTTTCTTT. It yields the protein CAISELQPGTEAFF.

V and J are TRBV15 and TRBJ1-1; TRBD1 aligns across 8 bases. The CDR3 loop spans 14 amino acids. The germline gives CDR1 LNHNV, CDR2 YYDKDF (reference sequence). With V trimmed by 6 bases and J by 6 bases, 9 bases remained unmatched. The CDR3 DNA reads as TGTGCCACCAGATCTCAGGGGGCGAAGGCTGAAGCTTTCTTT. It translates to CATRSQGAKAEAFF. The full variable domain, its missing parts supplied by reference TRBV15 and TRBJ1-1, is DAMVIQNPRYQVTQFGKPVTLSCSQTLNHNVMYWYQQKSSQAPKLLFHYYDKDFNNEADTPDNFQSRRPNTSFCFLDIRSPGLGDTAMYLCATRSQGAKAEAFFGQGTRLTVV.

The V call is TRBV11-2, the J call TRBJ2-1, with no clear D. Germline V gene sequence: CDR1 SGHAT, CDR2 FQNNGV. With 0 bases removed from V and 6 bases from J, the gap between germline ends came to 6 bases. The CDR3 covers 13 residues. CDR3 sequence reads: CASSLDRPNEQFF. For the CDR3, the DNA is TGTGCCAGCAGCTTAGACAGGCCCAATGAGCAGTTCTTC.

The chain combines TRBV7-6 with TRBJ2-7, with 8 bases that match TRBD2. The CDR3 is 15 amino acids. The germline gives CDR1 SGHVS, CDR2 FNYEAQ. Germline trimming cut 5 bases from V and 2 bases from J; bases unmatched to any gene: 8. The CDR3 DNA reads TGTGCCAGCAGCCATTCGGGGGGGAGTACCTACGAGCAGTACTTC. Its protein product is CASSHSGGSTYEQYF.

This clonotype was seen a handful of times. This chain connects TRBV29-1 to TRBJ2-1; TRBD1 might be the D (5 bases). The germline V gene encodes CDR1 SQVTM and CDR2 ANQGSEA. V dropped 4 bases and J dropped 6 bases, with 13 bases sitting between them. The length of the CDR3 is 13 residues. This CDR3 is CSVGQPWTNEQFF. CDR3 DNA: TGCAGCGTTGGACAGCCCTGGACCAATGAGCAGTTCTTC.

This clonotype has at least ten counts. The chain links TRBV6-5 to TRBJ2-3, with 11 bases that match TRBD1. The length of the CDR3 is 14 residues. CDR1 and CDR2 (germline): MNHEY, SVGAGI. V shed 6 bases, J shed 6 bases, and the junction held 5 bases outside the gene matches. The CDR3: CASRGQGVADTQYF. DNA of the CDR3: TGTGCCAGCAGGGGACAGGGGGTGGCGGATACGCAGTATTTT.

The chain has TRBV12-3 or TRBV12-4 and TRBJ1-2; 11 bases align to TRBD1. The CDR3 sequence is 14 residues long. V shed 7 bases and J 3 bases; nucleotides not matched to a gene: 4. The CDR3 region is CASTRTGGDYGYTF. The CDR3 bases are TGTGCCAGCACCCGGACAGGGGGCGACTATGGCTACACCTTC.

This clonotype was recorded at least ten times. The chain employs TRBV4-2 and TRBJ2-1; 9 bases are shared with TRBD2. From germline, CDR1 is LGHNA and CDR2 YNFKEQ. With 1 base clipped from V and 4 bases from J, the junction kept 5 bases outside the gene matches. The CDR3 contains 16 residues. CDR3 in DNA: TGTGCCAGCAGCCAAGTGGCTAGCGGGGCTTACAATGAGCAGTTCTTC. Amino acids: CASSQVASGAYNEQFF.

This clonotype was seen a few times. The CDR3 bases are TGCAGCGTCGTTGGGGTCGGGAGCTCCTACGAGCAGTACTTC. This codes for CSVVGVGSSYEQYF. The rearrangement joins TRBV29-1 to TRBJ2-7, with D tentatively TRBD2 (6 bases). The V gene's germline CDR1 is SQVTM and CDR2 ANQGSEA. V was cut by 6 bases and J by 0 bases, with 15 bases left in between. This CDR3 comprises 14 residues.

This clonotype was observed a few times. The rearrangement joins TRBV2 to TRBJ2-1, with D possibly TRBD2 on 5 matching bases. This CDR3 contains 14 residues. Trimming took off 6 bases at V and 8 bases at J, with 17 bases between the two ends. Germline loops: CDR1 SNHLY, CDR2 FYNNEI. The CDR3 reads CASRSATGRDEQFF. CDR3 DNA: TGTGCCAGCAGGTCGGCCACCGGGCGGGATGAGCAGTTCTTC. The full variable domain, completed using reference TRBV2 and TRBJ2-1, is EPEVTQTPSHQVTQMGQEVILRCVPISNHLYFYWYRQILGQKVEFLVSFYNNEISEKSEIFDDQFSVERPDGSNFTLKIRSTKLEDSAMYFCASRSATGRDEQFFGPGTRLTVL.

About this clonotype itself: The CDR3 carries no conserved terminal phenylalanine or tryptophan, so it likely arises from a read error. The genes are TRBV4-2 and TRBJ2-7; 11 bases align to TRBD2. Per the germline V gene, CDR1 is LGHNA and CDR2 is YNFKEQ. The CDR3 contains 17 residues. V trimming: 4 bases; J trimming: 0 bases; junction bases outside the gene matches: 8. The CDR3: CASSPLTSGGHSYEQYL. Here the CDR3 DNA reads TGTGCCAGCAGCCCCTTAACTAGCGGGGGTCACTCCTACGAGCAGTACCTC.